This is a list of T cell receptor beta chains from one sample in a study of shared clonotypes between healthy human individuals. Sequenced by immunoSEQ multiplex PCR; TCRdb stores in-frame clones only, minus some. The top ten hold approximately 35% of the sample, which has 600,000 to 750,000 clones, less than 95% seen once. The specimen was memory CD8+ T cells from PBMCs. Every receptor here comes from a young man in good health. Some clones in this sample may be carry-over from other donors' samples. Each CDR3 is given with its conserved first and last residue. The order of the fields is J gene, V gene, D gene, clone size, CDR3 DNA, CDR3 protein. D genes are given only for firm matches. Some rows have no size entry. The others give once, few or many, or a class for an expanded clone.

TRBJ2-2 TRBV27 - - TGTGCCAGCAGTTTATCTTACGGACCTACCGGGGAGCTGTTTTTT CASSLSYGPTGELFF
TRBJ1-1 TRBV25-1 - - TGTGCCAGCAGTGAACAGGGATCTGAAGCTTTCTTT CASSEQGSEAFF
TRBJ1-3 TRBV7-2 - - TGTGCCAGCAGCCTACGGGGTGGGTTATCGGGAAACACCATATATTTT CASSLRGGLSGNTIYF
TRBJ2-3 TRBV5-1 - - TGCGCCAGCAGCTTGGCCCAAACAGGGAGGACAGATACGCAGTATTTT CASSLAQTGRTDTQYF
TRBJ1-5 TRBV28 - - TGTGCCAGCAGCCCCCAACGGACACCGGATCAGCCCCAGCATTTT CASSPQRTPDQPQHF
TRBJ1-3 TRBV11-2 - - TGTGCCAGCAGCTTAGAGCGGGGTTCCGGAAACACCATATATTTT CASSLERGSGNTIYF
TRBJ1-1 TRBV5-6 TRBD1 - TGTGCCAGCAGCGGAAGGGGGCCGGCTGAAGCTTTCTTT CASSGRGPAEAFF
TRBJ2-7 TRBV10-2 - - TGCGCCAGCAGTGAGCCTCACGACGAGGTGGGGCCGTACGAGCAGTACTTC CASSEPHDEVGPYEQYF
TRBJ2-1 TRBV7-3 - - TGTGCCAGCAGCCCGGACAACAATGAGCAGTTCTTC CASSPDNNEQFF
TRBJ2-1 TRBV4-1 TRBD2 - TGCGCCAGCAGCCACAGGACTAGCGGGAGGGAAGAGCAGTTCTTC CASSHRTSGREEQFF
TRBJ1-6 TRBV25-1 - once TGTGCCAGCGCCCAGGGAAATAATTCACCCCTCCACTTT CASAQGNNSPLHF
TRBJ2-5 TRBV27 - - TGTGCCAGCAGTCTAACCCGGCTTCAAGAGACCCAGTACTTC CASSLTRLQETQYF
TRBJ2-7 TRBV6-1 - - TGTGCCAGCAGTGAAGAGGAGAGGTACGAGCAGTACTTC CASSEEERYEQYF
TRBJ1-1 TRBV27 - - TGTGCCAGCAGTTTTCGTGCGAGTATGAACACTGAAGCTTTCTTT CASSFRASMNTEAFF
TRBJ2-1 TRBV7-9 TRBD2 - TGTGCCAGCAGCTCCCCCACTAGCGGCAATGTACAAGGCCATGAGCAGTTCTTC CASSSPTSGNVQGHEQFF
TRBJ2-3 TRBV7-9 - - TGTGCCAGCAGCCCGACTAGCACAGATACGCAGTATTTT CASSPTSTDTQYF
TRBJ2-1 TRBV27 - - TGTGCCAGCAGTTTATCGCAAAGCTCCTACAATGAGCAGTTCTTC CASSLSQSSYNEQFF
TRBJ2-7 TRBV6-5 TRBD1 - TGTGCCAGCAGCCTAGACAGGGGGCGCTACGAGCAGTACTTC CASSLDRGRYEQYF
TRBJ1-2 TRBV6-5 - - TGTGCCAGCAGTTACGGGGGGGACAACTATGGCTACACCTTC CASSYGGDNYGYTF
TRBJ1-1 TRBV7-3 - - TGTGCCAGCAGCTCAAACCTAAAACGGCCGGAGGCGGACACTGAAGCTTTCTTT CASSSNLKRPEADTEAFF
TRBJ2-7 TRBV5-6 - few TGTGCCAGCAGCTTGGGGGCGGGCTACGAGCAGTACTTC CASSLGAGYEQYF
TRBJ2-1 TRBV6-5 TRBD2 - TGTGCCAGCACCCCCGGGGGGGTAAATGAGCAGTTCTTC CASTPGGVNEQFF
TRBJ2-7 TRBV13 TRBD1 few TGTGCCAGCAGCTTAGCCCGGGACAGCTCCTACGAGCAGTACTTC CASSLARDSSYEQYF
TRBJ1-5 TRBV5-5 - once TGTGCCAGCAGCGATATTACAGGGCTGGGGCAGCCCCAGCATTTT CASSDITGLGQPQHF
TRBJ2-1 TRBV11-2 TRBD1 - TGTGCCAGCAGTTCCCACAGGGGTCCCTACAATGAGCAGTTCTTC CASSSHRGPYNEQFF
TRBJ1-2 TRBV12-5 - - TGTGCTAGTGGAGGTTTAGGGCCCACTGGTCCTGGCTACACCTTC CASGGLGPTGPGYTF
TRBJ1-1 TRBV14 TRBD1 - TGTGCCAGCAGGAGGGCACAGGGGCGGGATACTGAAGCTTTCTTT CASRRAQGRDTEAFF
TRBJ2-7 TRBV27 - - TGTGCCAGCAGTTTATCCGGGGACTCGTGGTCCTACGAGCAGTACTTC CASSLSGDSWSYEQYF
TRBJ2-1 TRBV27 - - TGTGCCAGCAGCCTTCCAGGGAGTGGAGGAAATGAGCAGTTCTTC CASSLPGSGGNEQFF
TRBJ1-2 TRBV4-1 - - TGCGCCAGCAGCCCGTCAGGGGCGGGCTATGGCTACACCTTC CASSPSGAGYGYTF
TRBJ1-1 TRBV15 - - TGTGCCACCAGCAGAGATGCCCCTTACGACAGGAGGAACACTGAAGCTTTCTTT CATSRDAPYDRRNTEAFF
TRBJ1-1 TRBV20-1 - once TGCAGAACAGAGAACACTGAAGCTTTCTTT CRTENTEAFF
TRBJ2-1 TRBV4-3 - once TGCGCCAGCAGCCAAGAGGTTCCCATCCCTTTCTACAATGAGCAGTTCTTC CASSQEVPIPFYNEQFF